The 13 T cell receptor beta chains presented below share a single source sample, sequenced in a study of blood T cell repertoires in COVID-19. Clones were sequenced by immunoSEQ multiplex PCR, and TCRdb holds only the in-frame ones, with some missing. The data contain more than 300,000 clones, roughly nine tenths of them singletons. The sequenced sample consisted of peripheral blood. Receptor source: a man aged 18 to 30 who had recovered from COVID-19.

The chain combines TRBV29-1 with TRBJ2-1, with D possibly matching TRBD2 (6 bases). The germline gives CDR1 SQVTM, CDR2 ANQGSEA. The germline V and J ends were trimmed by 5 bases and 9 bases, with 17 bases remaining between them. The CDR3 has 13 amino acids. The chain's CDR3 is CSVLPGLAVEQFF. As DNA, the CDR3 is TGCAGCGTTCTCCCGGGACTGGCGGTTGAGCAGTTCTTC.

This clone was counted a single time. This chain joins TRBV6-5 and TRBJ1-6, with a possible D match to TRBD1 (6 bases). CDR1 is MNHEY, CDR2 SVGAGI, per germline. V shed 10 bases and J shed 0 bases, with 10 bases lying between them. The CDR3 contains 14 residues. The CDR3 spells CATGQLSYNSPLHF. The CDR3 DNA follows: TGTGCCACTGGACAGCTCTCCTATAATTCACCCCTCCACTTT.

This clone occurred a few times. This chain joins TRBV18 and TRBJ1-5; 12 bases map to TRBD1. This CDR3 is 15 amino acids long. Germline CDR1 reads KGHSH; CDR2 reads LQKENI. Losses at the gene ends were 6 bases for V and 7 bases for J; bases not matched to a gene: 7. The CDR3: CASSQGGQGAQPQHF. CDR3 nucleotides: TGTGCCAGCTCGCAAGGGGGACAGGGGGCACAGCCCCAGCATTTT. The whole variable domain, filled in from reference TRBV18 and TRBJ1-5, reads NAGVMQNPRHLVRRRGQEARLRCSPMKGHSHVYWYRQLPEEGLKFMVYLQKENIIDESGMPKERFSAEFPKEGPSILRIQQVVRGDSAAYFCASSQGGQGAQPQHFGDGTRLSIL.

The J gene is TRBJ1-2, the V gene TRBV5-4, with D tentatively TRBD1 (5 bases). Germline V lookup: CDR1 SGHNT, CDR2 YYREEE (reference sequence). Trimming cost V 0 bases and J 8 bases, with 23 bases left between them. The CDR3 totals 17 residues. CDR3 in DNA: TGTGCCAGCAGCTTGGTCAGGGACTCACCCCGGCGTTCGGGCTACACCTTC. Amino acid sequence: CASSLVRDSPRRSGYTF.

The chain carries TRBV19 and TRBJ2-1; D uncertain. CDR3 length: 11 amino acids. Germline-derived CDR1 and CDR2 are LNHDA and SQIVND (reference sequence). V gave up 8 bases and J gave up 3 bases, with 5 bases separating them. The CDR3 DNA reads as TGTGCCAGTTCTAACTACAATGAGCAGTTCTTC. Residues: CASSNYNEQFF.

J is TRBJ2-3 and V is TRBV28; TRBD1 agrees at 8 bases. V shed 5 bases, J shed 4 bases, and the junction held 8 bases outside the gene matches. The CDR3 spans 15 residues. Looked up from germline, CDR1 is MDHEN and CDR2 is SYDVKM. As DNA, the CDR3 is TGTGCCAGCAGTGGGCAGGACAGGGCGTCAGATACGCAGTATTTT. This gives the protein CASSGQDRASDTQYF. Full variable domain (remainder filled in from reference TRBV28 and TRBJ2-3): DVKVTQSSRYLVKRTGEKVFLECVQDMDHENMFWYRQDPGLGLRLIYFSYDVKMKEKGDIPEGYSVSREKKERFSLILESASTNQTSMYLCASSGQDRASDTQYFGPGTRLTVL.

The V and J genes are TRBV10-2 and TRBJ2-3; 12 bases agree with TRBD2. With 4 bases clipped from V and 7 bases from J, the junction kept 9 bases outside the gene matches. There are 16 residues in the CDR3. The V gene's germline CDR1 is WSHSY and CDR2 SAAADI. This CDR3 reads CASSGLAGGLQHTQYF. Here the CDR3 DNA reads TGCGCCAGCAGTGGTCTAGCGGGGGGGCTACAACATACGCAGTATTTT.

This chain connects TRBV4-1 to TRBJ2-7, with 7 bases lining up with TRBD1. In germline, CDR1 is MGHRA, CDR2 YSYEKL. The CDR3 is 15 residues long. The V and J ends lost 3 bases and 2 bases, in that order; junction bases with no gene match: 7. In DNA, the CDR3 is TGCGCCAGCAGCCACCGGACAGGCGAGGCCTACGAGCAGTACTTC. It specifies CASSHRTGEAYEQYF.

This chain uses TRBV5-8 with TRBJ1-5; tentatively, D is TRBD1 (5 bases). Germline V gives CDR1 SGHTS, CDR2 YDEGEE. Trimming shortened V by 2 bases and J by 7 bases, and 22 bases separated the two germline ends. The CDR3 contains 17 residues. As DNA, the CDR3 is TGTGCCAGCAGCTTAGGACGGCAGGGAGGGGTCCGGCAGCCCCAGCATTTT. This codes for CASSLGRQGGVRQPQHF.

The chain combines TRBV27 with TRBJ2-7; 7 nucleotides agree with TRBD1. Germline-derived CDR1 and CDR2 are MNHEY and SMNVEV (reference sequence). CDR3 length: 15 amino acids. The ends lost 4 bases at V and 2 bases at J; junction bases unmatched: 8. As DNA, the CDR3 is TGTGCCAGCAGTTCCAACGTGGACAGGCCCTACGAGCAGTACTTC. Amino acids: CASSSNVDRPYEQYF.

The J gene is TRBJ2-5, the V gene TRBV5-4, with a weak D call TRBD1 (6 bases). The V and J ends lost 7 bases and 3 bases respectively, with 10 bases between them. The germline gives CDR1 SGHNT, CDR2 YYREEE (reference sequence). This CDR3 spans 12 amino acids. CDR3 loop: CASGGHEETQYF. The CDR3 region has the DNA TGTGCCAGCGGGGGCCACGAAGAGACCCAGTACTTC.

The chain joins TRBV4-3 to TRBJ1-6; 7 positions match TRBD1. Losses at the gene ends were 0 bases for V and 10 bases for J; bases not matched to a gene: 9. The germline gives CDR1 LGHNA, CDR2 YSLEER. The CDR3 has 16 residues. CDR3 nucleotides: TGCGCCAGCAGCCAAGAGGGTGACAGGGTAGGCTCACCCCTCCACTTT. This translates into CASSQEGDRVGSPLHF.

This chain uses TRBV5-6 with TRBJ2-7; weak D call: TRBD2 (5 bases). V lost 2 bases to trimming and J lost 0 bases, with 6 bases between them. The length of the CDR3 is 13 residues. Germline lookup yields CDR1 SGHDT and CDR2 YYEEEE. The CDR3 protein is CASSLGSSYEQYF. CDR3 DNA sequence: TGTGCCAGCAGCTTAGGGAGCTCCTACGAGCAGTACTTC.